This T cell receptor beta chain derives from a study of T cell repertoires in cytomegalovirus infection. TCRdb re-called the reads with MiXCR, one entry per CDR3 protein. The sample shows about 24,000 distinct CDR3 sequences, 20% to 25% of them seen only once. Comment on this clonotype: What it binds is not known.

The material was CD8+ T cells from cultured PBMCs, obtained from culture after CMV antigen stimulation. This sequence was found in a human donor in good health (CMV status not recorded). Some clones in this sample may be carry-over from other donors' samples.

CDR3 coding DNA: TGTGCCACCCGGTGGGGGGCCGCAAGTCAGCCCCAGCATTTT. Translating gives CATRWGAASQPQHF. The chain recombines TRBV6-6 with TRBJ1-5; D possibly corresponds to TRBD1 (6 bases). The CDR3 loop spans 14 amino acids. Germline V gene lookup returns CDR1 MNHNY and CDR2 SVGAGI (reference sequence). The V gene lost 10 bases and the J gene lost 6 bases, with 19 bases spanning the gap.